This entry lists 31 T cell receptor gamma chains sequenced from one sample in a study of gamma delta lymphoproliferative disorders and STAT genes. Genomic DNA from isolated PBMCs served as the sequencing template. TCRdb re-analyzed the multiplex PCR reads via CATT. The sample comprises a few thousand gamma-chain clones, approximately 7.9% of which are singletons, and under 3.5% rests with the top ten. Source material: blood. These receptors all stem from a human donor in good health.

By frequency in the sample, this clone is medium-sized. This chain connects TRGV8 to TRGJ1 or TRGJ2. As TCRdb names no J gene, one was assigned here on the basis of a DNA match to germline. CDR3 length: 16 residues. After removal of 6 bases from V and 4 bases from J, the junction contained 18 bases not matched to a gene. Germline CDR1 reads VENAVY; CDR2 reads YDSYNSRV. The CDR3 DNA reads as TGTGCCACCTGGTTATATCTAGTTACTCCGTATTATAAGAAACTCTTT. Protein product: CATWLYLVTPYYKKLF.

On this clone: Because the CDR3's place on the DNA is in doubt, the DNA is left out and the CDR3 is given as listed by TCRdb. Called V gene: TRGV10; the J gene was not called. TRGV10 is known as an ORF, though its function is uncertain. The CDR3 length equals 14 residues, ends included. The CDR3 here is CAACGNSLAVEQHF.

This clone ranks as medium-sized (0.01 to 0.1%). As DNA, the CDR3 is TGTGCCACCCTTCTAATGGGTTGGTTCAAGATATTT. Encoded protein: CATLLMGWFKIF. The V call is TRGV4, the J call TRGJP1. The J gene was not available in TCRdb and was assigned here by matching the DNA to germline segments. The CDR3 is made up of 12 amino acids. Germline lookup yields CDR1 EGSTGY and CDR2 YDSYTSSV. Trimming at V came to 9 bases and at J to 8 bases, leaving 9 bases not matched to a gene.

About this clone itself: One end of the junction is discordant with germline, which a read error may explain. The V and J genes are TRGV10 and TRGJP1. The J gene was missing in TCRdb and was found by matching the end of the DNA to germline. TRGV10 is sorted into the ORF group, with uncertain function. This CDR3 comprises 10 residues. The CDR3 bases are TGCGCGGGATCCCCCCGGATCAAGATATTT. This gives the protein CAGSPRIKIF.

In this sample, this clone is medium-sized. The rearrangement links TRGV8 to TRGJ1 or TRGJ2. Here the J gene came from matching the DNA to germline, since TCRdb omits it. The CDR3 spans 11 residues. Trimming took 4 bases from V and 12 from J; bases not matched to a gene: 9. Germline V lookup: CDR1 VENAVY, CDR2 YDSYNSRV. The CDR3 region has the DNA TGTGCCACCTGGGAGAACGAGGGGAAACTCTTT. Amino acid sequence: CATWENEGKLF.

This clone showed up many times. The chain joins TRGV4 to TRGJ1 or TRGJ2. No J gene was available from TCRdb, and it was assigned here by a germline match of the DNA. Germline assignment: CDR1 EGSTGY and CDR2 YDSYTSSV. V dropped 6 bases and J dropped 0; count of bases not matched to a gene: 8. The CDR3 consists of 14 residues. CDR3 region: CATWPDTNYYKKLF. The CDR3 DNA sequence: TGTGCCACCTGGCCTGATACGAATTATTATAAGAAACTCTTT.

Concerning this clone: TCRdb pairs this DNA with a much larger clone's protein that differs at residue 3, likely a read error; the protein shown was translated from the DNA. This chain links TRGV10 with TRGJP1. No J gene is reported in TCRdb; it was inferred here by comparing the DNA with germline. TRGV10 is given ORF status, its function remaining uncertain. The CDR3 has 14 residues. This CDR3 is CAVWDPVKGWFKIF. CDR3 bases: TGTGCTGTGTGGGATCCGGTCAAAGGTTGGTTCAAGATATTT.

This clone has a count of ten or more. With the J gene uncalled, the V gene is TRGV5. In germline, CDR1 is VINAFY, CDR2 YDVSNSKD. The CDR3 is 9 amino acids. Here the CDR3 reads CATWCRSLF. CDR3 nucleotide sequence: TGTGCCACCTGGTGCCGTTCCCTCTTT.

Notes on this clone: The mismatch at residue 6 between this DNA's translation and the TCRdb protein of a much larger clone likely reflects a read error; the protein shown is translated from the DNA. The CDR3 DNA is TGTGCCACCTGGGATGAGCCGGATTATAAGAAACTCTTT. Protein product: CATWDEPDYKKLF. This chain links TRGV4 with TRGJ1 or TRGJ2. Because TCRdb records no J gene, it was assigned here through a match of the DNA to germline. The CDR3 loop spans 13 amino acids. Germline loops: CDR1 EGSTGY, CDR2 YDSYTSSV. J lost 5 bases, V lost 2 bases, and 6 bases had no gene match.

This clone is large within its sample. V usage is TRGV10 and J usage is TRGJP1. TCRdb offers no J gene call, so here the DNA was matched to germline to obtain one. TRGV10 carries the ORF label, with uncertain function. This CDR3 comprises 14 residues. Trimming at V came to 12 bases and at J to 1 base, leaving 9 bases not matched to a gene. CDR3 sequence: CAADFGTTGWFKIF. CDR3 nucleotide sequence: TGTGCTGCCGATTTTGGTACCACTGGTTGGTTCAAGATATTT.

This clone was found many times. J is TRGJ1 or TRGJ2 and V is TRGV9. The J gene, left out of TCRdb, was set here by checking the DNA against germline. Per the germline V gene, CDR1 is GITISATS and CDR2 is ISYDGTV (reference sequence). This CDR3 is 11 amino acids long. V shed 2 bases, J shed 10 bases, and the junction held 5 bases outside the gene matches. DNA for the CDR3: TGTGCCTTGTGGGAGGGTCGAAAGAAACTCTTT. Translation: CALWEGRKKLF.

Of note for this clone: The limits of the CDR3 on the DNA are not certain, so only TCRdb's listed CDR3 is given. The V gene reported is TRGV2; the J gene is uncalled. From its first to its last residue, the CDR3 has 19 amino acids. The V gene's germline CDR1 is EGSNGY and CDR2 YDSYNSKV. The CDR3: CATWDRLIIRNSLAVEQHF.

This clone was picked up a small number of times. The genes are TRGV5 and TRGJ1 or TRGJ2. The J gene, absent from TCRdb, was called here by matching the DNA to germline. CDR3 length equals 13 residues. Per the germline V gene, CDR1 is VINAFY and CDR2 is YDVSNSKD. J lost 2 bases, V lost 10 bases, and 11 bases had no gene match. The CDR3 loop is CATNRDYYYKKLF. As DNA, the CDR3 is TGTGCCACTAACCGAGATTATTATTATAAGAAACTCTTT.

This clone is labeled as medium-sized. It is unclear where the CDR3 begins or ends on the DNA, so no DNA is shown, and the CDR3 is as TCRdb lists it. The V gene corresponds to TRGV11; no J gene was called. TRGV11 is an open reading frame, and its role is uncertain. Termini included, the CDR3 measures 16 amino acids. This CDR3 is CTTVPAGLNLEYKKLF.

Many counts were recorded for this clone. The gene calls are TRGV2 and TRGJ1 or TRGJ2. Matching the DNA to germline supplied the J gene, which TCRdb does not give. The germline CDR1 and CDR2 sequences are EGSNGY and YDSYNSKV. This CDR3 region has 17 residues. Trimming took 0 bases from V and 0 from J; bases not matched to a gene: 11. In DNA form, the CDR3 reads TGTGCCACCTGGGACGGGCGTTTGGGACCGAATTATTATAAGAAACTCTTT. Amino acids: CATWDGRLGPNYYKKLF.

By share, this clone counts as medium-sized (0.01 to 0.1%). V is TRGV4 and J is TRGJ1 or TRGJ2. TCRdb leaves out the J gene; it was filled in here by matching the DNA to germline. Germline V CDR1 and CDR2: EGSTGY, YDSYTSSV. V shed 1 base, J shed 4 bases, and the junction held 7 bases outside the gene matches. This CDR3 has 14 amino acids. The CDR3 region has the DNA TGTGCCACCTGGGATGGAAAGCTGTATTATAAGAAACTCTTT. It codes for CATWDGKLYYKKLF.

In its sample, this clone was seen a few times. The chain joins TRGV2 to TRGJP2. TCRdb gives no J gene; it was assigned here by matching the DNA to germline. Looked up from germline, CDR1 is EGSNGY and CDR2 is YDSYNSKV. Trimming at V came to 7 bases and at J to 7 bases, leaving 0 bases not matched to a gene. The CDR3 totals 10 residues. The chain's CDR3 is CATCDWIKTF. The CDR3 DNA sequence: TGTGCCACCTGTGATTGGATCAAGACGTTT.

This clone appeared once. With the J gene uncalled, the V gene is TRGV9. This CDR3 is built from 11 residues. Germline CDR1 GITISATS, CDR2 ISYDGTV (reference sequence). CDR3 DNA: TGTGCCTTGTGGGGCCCCAGTAACCAGACGTTT. Amino acids: CALWGPSNQTF.

This clone is medium-sized (0.01 to 0.1%) in the sample. The CDR3 loop reads CATWDRINYYKKLF. Here the CDR3 DNA reads TGTGCCACCTGGGACAGGATTAATTATTATAAGAAACTCTTT. The chain has TRGV3 and TRGJ1 or TRGJ2. Matching the DNA to germline supplied the J gene, which TCRdb does not give. The CDR3 runs to 14 residues. V gave up 0 bases and J gave up 1 base; unmatched junction bases: 3. Germline V gene data show CDR1 as VTNTFY and CDR2 as YDVSTARD (reference sequence).

This clone is labeled medium-sized (0.01 to 0.1%). The V and J genes are TRGV10 and TRGJ1 or TRGJ2. Since TCRdb gives no J gene, matching the DNA to germline was used here to assign it. TRGV10 is identified as an open reading frame with a role that is uncertain. V trimming: 8 bases; J trimming: 3 bases; junction bases outside the gene matches: 17. CDR3 length equals 16 residues. Written as DNA, the CDR3 is TGTGCTGCGTGGGATTATAACGTATCCGGTTATTATAAGAAACTCTTT. As protein: CAAWDYNVSGYYKKLF.

This clone is judged medium-sized (0.01 to 0.1%). The chain uses TRGV9 and TRGJ1 or TRGJ2. TCRdb carries no J gene annotation; the J gene was assigned here by matching the DNA with germline. This CDR3 comprises 13 residues. Germline assignment: CDR1 GITISATS and CDR2 ISYDGTV (reference sequence). Trimming took 0 bases from V and 7 from J; bases not matched to a gene: 6. CDR3 protein: CALWEVQEYKKLF. DNA for the CDR3: TGTGCCTTGTGGGAGGTGCAGGAATATAAGAAACTCTTT.

This clone was picked up many times. This chain connects TRGV4 to TRGJP1. Here the J gene was assigned by germline matching of the DNA, as TCRdb has none. With V trimmed by 9 bases and J by 0 bases, 7 bases remained unmatched. This CDR3 has 14 amino acids. CDR1 and CDR2 from the germline V gene are EGSTGY and YDSYTSSV. CDR3 sequence: CATLPNTTGWFKIF. The CDR3, as DNA: TGTGCCACCCTACCGAATACCACTGGTTGGTTCAAGATATTT.

This clone counts as medium-sized. The chain is built from TRGV9 and TRGJ1 or TRGJ2. The J gene, absent from TCRdb, was called here by matching the DNA to germline. Germline CDR1 reads GITISATS; CDR2 reads ISYDGTV (reference sequence). The CDR3 totals 12 residues. Unmatched junction bases numbered 1, after V lost 0 bases and J lost 5 bases. CDR3 bases: TGTGCCTTGTGGGAGGTGAATTATAAGAAACTCTTT. This translates into CALWEVNYKKLF.

This clone was detected many times. This sample also contains other DNA sequences that code for the same CDR3. This chain joins TRGV5 and TRGJ1 or TRGJ2. The J gene is not listed in TCRdb, so it was assigned here from a DNA match to germline. The CDR3 runs to 14 residues. The trim removed 0 bases at V and 4 bases at J, leaving 6 bases unmatched. The germline CDR1 and CDR2 sequences are VINAFY and YDVSNSKD. The CDR3: CATWDRPDYYKKLF. The CDR3 coding sequence is TGTGCCACCTGGGACAGGCCGGACTATTATAAGAAACTCTTT.

By share, this clone counts as medium-sized. This rearrangement joins TRGV10 to TRGJ1 or TRGJ2. TCRdb records no J gene; here it was assigned by comparing the DNA to germline. TRGV10 belongs to the ORF category, with a function that is uncertain. The V gene end was trimmed by 8 bases and the J gene end by 1 base; junction bases not matched to a gene: 15. This CDR3 comprises 16 residues. The CDR3 protein is CAAWDQNPPNYYKKLF. CDR3 bases: TGTGCTGCGTGGGACCAAAATCCTCCTAATTATTATAAGAAACTCTTT.

This clone is judged medium-sized. This rearrangement joins TRGV4 to TRGJP1. TCRdb leaves out the J gene; it was filled in here by matching the DNA to germline. V shed 6 bases, J shed 9 bases, and the junction held 4 bases outside the gene matches. The CDR3 sequence is 11 residues long. The germline gives CDR1 EGSTGY, CDR2 YDSYTSSV. The CDR3 spells CATWNRWFKIF. CDR3 DNA sequence: TGTGCCACCTGGAACCGTTGGTTCAAGATATTT.

Judged by abundance, this clone is medium-sized. This may be a read error, as it is one base from a much larger clone. CDR3 amino acids: CAAWDYPTGWFKIF. As DNA, the CDR3 is TGTGCTGCGTGGGATTATCCCACTGGTTGGTTCAAGATATTT. The gene calls are TRGV10 and TRGJP1. No J gene is reported in TCRdb; it was inferred here by comparing the DNA with germline. TRGV10 is noted as an ORF with a role that remains uncertain. Trimming took 8 bases from V and 3 from J; bases not matched to a gene: 7. The CDR3 runs 14 residues.

This clone counts as medium-sized. The V call is TRGV8, the J call TRGJP1. The J gene comes from matching the DNA to germline here; TCRdb lacks it. The CDR3 consists of 10 residues. From germline, CDR1 is VENAVY and CDR2 YDSYNSRV. The ends lost 9 bases at V and 13 bases at J; junction bases unmatched: 8. The CDR3 bases are TGTGCCACCCCCGGGGAGTTCAAGATATTT. It specifies CATPGEFKIF.

There are many counts of this clone. The DNA for the CDR3 is TGTGCCACCGGGCCCTATTATAAGAAACTCTTT. It yields the protein CATGPYYKKLF. This chain connects TRGV2 to TRGJ1 or TRGJ2. Since TCRdb gives no J gene, matching the DNA to germline was used here to assign it. Germline values: CDR1 EGSNGY, CDR2 YDSYNSKV. CDR3 length: 11 residues. J lost 4 bases, V lost 9 bases, and 6 bases had no gene match.

By share, this clone counts as medium-sized. The V call is TRGV10, the J call TRGJ1 or TRGJ2. Assignment of the J gene here rests on matching the DNA to germline, because TCRdb gives none. TRGV10 falls under the ORF class, with uncertain function. The trim removed 8 bases at V and 2 bases at J, leaving 7 bases unmatched. CDR3 length equals 13 residues. CDR3 protein: CAAWDNYYYKKLF. In DNA form, the CDR3 reads TGTGCTGCGTGGGATAATTATTATTATAAGAAACTCTTT.

The chain has TRGV5 and TRGJ1 or TRGJ2. TCRdb leaves out the J gene; it was filled in here by matching the DNA to germline. The CDR3 is made up of 14 amino acids. The junction had 8 bases not matched to a gene; V was cut back by 0 bases and J by 6 bases. CDR1 and CDR2 (germline): VINAFY, YDVSNSKD. The DNA of the CDR3 is TGTGCCACCTGGGACAGGCGTTTAATTTATAAGAAACTCTTT. It specifies CATWDRRLIYKKLF.